The 32 T cell receptor beta chains below come from one sample, sequenced in a study of blood T cell repertoires in COVID-19. TCRdb's copy holds only in-frame clones and misses some; the assay was immunoSEQ multiplex PCR. Of 140,000 or so clones listed, roughly four fifths were seen once; the top ten hold 1.5% to 2%. Sequences were obtained from PBMCs or T cells enriched from blood (not recorded which). The receptors come from a woman between 18 and 29 years old who had been exposed to COVID-19.

The chain links TRBV28 to TRBJ2-3; possible D gene TRBD2, 6 bases. The germline V gene has CDR1 MDHEN and CDR2 SYDVKM. The ends were cut back, 7 bases at V and 5 bases at J, with 13 bases in the middle. The CDR3 runs 13 residues. The CDR3 region is CASKPAGRDTQYF. Here the CDR3 DNA reads TGTGCCAGCAAGCCAGCGGGCCGAGATACGCAGTATTTT.

This chain links TRBV3-1 (or the pseudogene TRBV3-2) with TRBJ1-4; D unclear. V shed 1 base and J shed 5 bases, with 8 bases lying between them. The CDR3 runs to 14 residues. Germline V gives CDR1 LGHDT, CDR2 YNNKEL (reference sequence). This chain's CDR3 is CASSQAPGNEKLFF. The CDR3 DNA is TGTGCCAGCAGCCAAGCCCCGGGGAATGAAAAACTGTTTTTT.

The chain has TRBV18 and TRBJ2-3; 10 bases map to TRBD2. Germline loops: CDR1 KGHSH, CDR2 LQKENI. Losses at the gene ends were 0 bases for V and 4 bases for J; bases not matched to a gene: 7. The CDR3 runs to 17 residues. CDR3 sequence: CASSPPNSGRSADTQYF. CDR3 sequence (DNA): TGTGCCAGCTCACCACCGAATAGCGGGAGGTCCGCAGATACGCAGTATTTT. The variable domain in full, completed from reference TRBV18 and TRBJ2-3, reads NAGVMQNPRHLVRRRGQEARLRCSPMKGHSHVYWYRQLPEEGLKFMVYLQKENIIDESGMPKERFSAEFPKEGPSILRIQQVVRGDSAAYFCASSPPNSGRSADTQYFGPGTRLTVL.

The CDR3 here is CASRLAGGKRTDTQYF. CDR3 nucleotides: TGTGCCAGCAGACTAGCGGGAGGGAAACGCACAGATACGCAGTATTTT. The rearrangement links TRBV2 to TRBJ2-3; 13 bases are a match to TRBD2. From germline, CDR1 is SNHLY and CDR2 FYNNEI. This CDR3 has 16 residues. Unmatched junction bases numbered 4, after V lost 6 bases and J lost 1 base.

The chain uses TRBV6-1 and TRBJ2-1; 7 bases fit TRBD1. The CDR3 runs to 17 residues. V lost 1 base and J lost 4; bases outside the gene matches: 10. CDR1 is MNHNS, CDR2 SASEGT, per germline. CDR3 region: CASSEVPVAGGYNEQFF. In nucleotides, the CDR3 is TGTGCCAGCAGTGAAGTGCCTGTAGCAGGGGGTTACAATGAGCAGTTCTTC.

This clone has only one observation. The CDR3 nucleotides are TGTGCCAGCAGCTTCGGCGGGTGGGCCTACAATGAGCAGTTCTTC. This sequence encodes CASSFGGWAYNEQFF. The chain combines TRBV7-2 with TRBJ2-1; TRBD2 is a possible D gene (5 bases). Germline loops: CDR1 SGHTA, CDR2 FQGNSA. The CDR3 contains 15 residues. V was pared by 3 bases and J by 2 bases, with 11 bases between.

The rearrangement uses TRBV6-1 and TRBJ1-5; D unclear. CDR1 is MNHNS and CDR2 is SASEGT in the germline V gene. The germline V and J ends were trimmed by 0 bases and 2 bases, with 14 bases remaining between them. This CDR3 is 17 amino acids long. This CDR3 reads CASSEAAGRLGNQPQHF. The DNA for the CDR3 is TGTGCCAGCAGTGAAGCCGCGGGCAGGCTTGGCAATCAGCCCCAGCATTTT.

V gene TRBV28 combines with J gene TRBJ1-5, with D tentatively TRBD1 (6 bases). CDR3 length: 14 residues. From germline, CDR1 is MDHEN and CDR2 SYDVKM. With 10 bases removed from V and 6 bases from J, the gap between germline ends came to 19 bases. The CDR3 here is CATRTGQSFQPQHF. CDR3 DNA: TGTGCCACCAGGACCGGACAGTCTTTTCAGCCCCAGCATTTT.

This clone was recorded only once. The chain couples TRBV7-8 to TRBJ2-5; 7 bases agree with TRBD2. Germline CDR1 SGHVS, CDR2 FQNEAQ. V was pared by 1 base and J by 4 bases, with 12 bases of the junction left unmatched. CDR3 length equals 17 residues. CDR3: CASSLVVRGSVSETQYF. Written as DNA, the CDR3 is TGTGCCAGCAGCTTAGTGGTGCGCGGGAGTGTTTCAGAGACCCAGTACTTC.

This rearrangement joins TRBV15 to TRBJ1-5, with D maybe TRBD1 (5 bases). The CDR3 sequence is 15 residues long. V was clipped by 1 base and J by 4 bases, with 11 bases between them. CDR1 LNHNV and CDR2 YYDKDF come from the germline V gene (reference sequence). As DNA, the CDR3 is TGTGCCACCAGCAGAGTTTCTGGGGGGAATCAGCCCCAGCATTTT. This encodes CATSRVSGGNQPQHF. Full variable domain (rest looked up from reference TRBV15 and TRBJ1-5): DAMVIQNPRYQVTQFGKPVTLSCSQTLNHNVMYWYQQKSSQAPKLLFHYYDKDFNNEADTPDNFQSRRPNTSFCFLDIRSPGLGDTAMYLCATSRVSGGNQPQHFGDGTRLSIL.

The J gene is TRBJ2-7, the V gene TRBV7-3, with 14 nucleotides matching TRBD2. CDR1 is SGHTA and CDR2 is FQGTGA in the germline V gene. This CDR3 has 15 amino acids. V lost 5 bases, J lost 12 bases, and 12 bases stayed unmatched. CDR3 in DNA: TGTGCCAGCAGCCACCCCGGGACTAGCGGGAGAGCTGCGTACTTC. Encoded protein: CASSHPGTSGRAAYF.

This sequence joins TRBV6-8 and TRBJ2-7; TRBD2 agrees at 7 bases. Germline V gene lookup returns CDR1 MNHGY and CDR2 SAAAGT. V shed 7 bases, J shed 2 bases, and the junction held 5 bases outside the gene matches. This CDR3 region has 13 residues. The CDR3 bases are TGTGCCAGCACGCTACGGGAGGCCTACGAGCAGTACTTC. Protein product: CASTLREAYEQYF.

The chain carries TRBV4-2 and TRBJ2-1, with D hard to call. This CDR3 contains 14 residues. The germline V gene encodes CDR1 LGHNA and CDR2 YNFKEQ. V gave up 1 base and J gave up 8 bases, with 12 bases separating them. The CDR3 DNA follows: TGTGCCAGCAGCCAAGTGGGCCAGCCCGATGAGCAGTTCTTC. This codes for CASSQVGQPDEQFF.

The rearrangement uses TRBV27 and TRBJ1-2, with D possibly matching TRBD1 (6 bases). CDR3 length: 15 amino acids. CDR1 and CDR2 (germline): MNHEY, SMNVEV (reference sequence). Deletions cut 1 base from V and 4 bases from J, with 13 bases between. The CDR3 spells CASSLWGGQAYGYTF. In nucleotides, the CDR3 is TGTGCCAGCAGTTTATGGGGGGGGCAGGCCTATGGCTACACCTTC.

This sequence joins TRBV2 and TRBJ1-2; 11 bases map to TRBD1. The V and J ends lost 2 bases and 8 bases, in that order; junction bases with no gene match: 7. Germline V gene sequence: CDR1 SNHLY, CDR2 FYNNEI. CDR3 size: 15 residues. The CDR3 coding sequence is TGTGCCAGCAGTGAATTCGGACAGGGGGCGGCCGGCTACACCTTC. Amino acid sequence: CASSEFGQGAAGYTF.

The chain couples TRBV5-1 to TRBJ1-1; D might be TRBD1 (6 bases). V lost 8 bases and J lost 4, with 18 bases in between. The CDR3 has 14 amino acids. Germline-derived CDR1 and CDR2 are SGHRS and YFSETQ. CDR3 residues: CASQPTTGGTEAFF. The CDR3 region has the DNA TGCGCCAGTCAGCCCACGACAGGCGGCACTGAAGCTTTCTTT.

In its sample, this clone was seen a few times. The J gene is TRBJ2-1, the V gene TRBV18; 9 bases agree with TRBD2. Germline loops: CDR1 KGHSH, CDR2 LQKENI. The CDR3 has 15 amino acids. CDR3 in amino acids: CASTPGTSISNEQFF. CDR3 DNA sequence: TGTGCGAGCACTCCCGGGACTAGCATTTCCAATGAGCAGTTCTTC.

This chain uses TRBV10-1 with TRBJ2-1; maybe TRBD2 (6 bases). V dropped 4 bases and J dropped 4 bases, with 14 bases sitting between them. The germline CDR1 and CDR2 sequences are WNHNN and SYGVQD (reference sequence). The CDR3 totals 15 residues. The CDR3 DNA is TGCGCCAGCAGTGGTTCTAGCGATCAATACAATGAGCAGTTCTTC. It encodes CASSGSSDQYNEQFF.

This clone was seen once. The chain joins TRBV24-1 to TRBJ2-2, with D possibly TRBD2 on 6 matching bases. V was clipped by 5 bases and J by 2 bases, with 11 bases between them. This CDR3 spans 15 amino acids. Germline-derived CDR1 and CDR2 are KGHDR and SFDVKD. The CDR3 loop is CATSGRGTNTGELFF. The CDR3 DNA sequence: TGTGCCACCAGTGGACGCGGGACTAACACCGGGGAGCTGTTTTTT.

The CDR3 DNA follows: TGTGCCAGCAGTGAGCCAGGCGGGATTGAAAAACTGTTTTTT. This translates into CASSEPGGIEKLFF. This chain joins TRBV2 and TRBJ1-4; D gene unclear. Germline CDR1 and CDR2: SNHLY and FYNNEI. The V end lost 3 bases, the J end lost 7 bases, and 12 bases lay between the germline ends. The CDR3 runs 14 residues.

This clone was seen more than once but under ten times. In DNA form, the CDR3 reads TGTGCCAGCAGTTTATCAGGGACAGGGGGTTTCTACGAGCAGTACTTC. It yields the protein CASSLSGTGGFYEQYF. The chain joins TRBV27 to TRBJ2-7; 11 positions match TRBD1. This CDR3 region has 16 residues. The germline V gene has CDR1 MNHEY and CDR2 SMNVEV (reference sequence). V shed 0 bases, J shed 3 bases, and the junction held 4 bases outside the gene matches.

This clone was detected a few times. The rearrangement links TRBV30 to TRBJ1-4, with D possibly matching TRBD1 (5 bases). The CDR3 sequence is 15 residues long. Deletions cut 2 bases from V and 8 bases from J, with 18 bases between. Germline V gene lookup returns CDR1 GTSNPN and CDR2 SVGIG (reference sequence). CDR3 bases: TGTGCCTGGAGTCCAGGGCACGCGGGGCCAGAAAAACTGTTTTTT. Its translation: CAWSPGHAGPEKLFF.

This clone was seen only once. The chain links TRBV11-2 to TRBJ2-3; unclear D gene. This CDR3 comprises 11 residues. V lost 0 bases, J lost 7 bases, and 2 bases lay in between. The germline V gene has CDR1 SGHAT and CDR2 FQNNGV. The DNA for the CDR3 is TGTGCCAGCAGCTTAGACTATACGCAGTATTTT. It codes for CASSLDYTQYF. The whole variable domain, remainder taken from reference TRBV11-2 and TRBJ2-3, is EAGVAQSPRYKIIEKRQSVAFWCNPISGHATLYWYQQILGQGPKLLIQFQNNGVVDDSQLPKDRFSAERLKGVDSTLKIQPAKLEDSAVYLCASSLDYTQYFGPGTRLTVL.

V and J are TRBV27 and TRBJ2-7, with 11 positions matching TRBD1. Germline V lookup: CDR1 MNHEY, CDR2 SMNVEV (reference sequence). Trimming cost V 8 bases and J 3 bases; bases outside gene matches: 0. The CDR3 runs 12 residues. The CDR3 loop is CASGTGGYEQYF. The CDR3 DNA sequence: TGTGCCAGCGGGACAGGGGGCTACGAGCAGTACTTC.

The chain carries TRBV24-1 and TRBJ2-1, with 7 nucleotides matching TRBD1. Germline V lookup: CDR1 KGHDR, CDR2 SFDVKD. The V and J ends lost 3 bases and 4 bases, in that order; junction bases with no gene match: 8. This CDR3 has 16 amino acids. The CDR3 nucleotides are TGTGCCACCAGTGATACCCAGGGGGTCCGGTACAATGAGCAGTTCTTC. Protein: CATSDTQGVRYNEQFF.

The chain has TRBV18 and TRBJ2-5, with TRBD2 matching 15 bases. With V trimmed by 5 bases and J by 5 bases, 12 bases remained unmatched. There are 18 residues in the CDR3. Per germline, CDR1 KGHSH and CDR2 LQKENI. In DNA, the CDR3 is TGTGCCAGCTCATCGCTCCCTGGACTAGCGGGAGGGGCGGAGACCCAGTACTTC. This codes for CASSSLPGLAGGAETQYF.

J is TRBJ1-2 and V is TRBV7-9, with 7 nucleotides matching TRBD1. V trimming: 4 bases; J trimming: 2 bases; junction bases outside the gene matches: 10. The CDR3 is 16 residues long. CDR1 SEHNR and CDR2 FQNEAQ come from the germline V gene (reference sequence). This chain's CDR3 is CASSSRYPGQNYGYTF. As DNA, the CDR3 is TGTGCCAGCAGCTCCCGGTACCCGGGACAGAACTATGGCTACACCTTC.

The chain combines TRBV7-9 with TRBJ2-2; TRBD2 agrees at 11 bases. The length of the CDR3 is 15 residues. The J segment lost 5 bases and the V segment lost 7 bases, leaving 6 bases of the junction unmatched. Per germline, CDR1 SEHNR and CDR2 FQNEAQ (reference sequence). The CDR3 bases are TGTGCCAGCACCCGAAGGACTAGCGGGACCGGGGAGCTGTTTTTT. Protein: CASTRRTSGTGELFF.

V usage is TRBV7-9 and J usage is TRBJ1-5; TRBD1 aligns across 9 bases. Germline lookup yields CDR1 SEHNR and CDR2 FQNEAQ (reference sequence). V lost 5 bases, J lost 4 bases, and 3 bases stayed unmatched. The CDR3 sequence is 14 residues long. The CDR3 nucleotides read TGTGCCAGCAGCCCCGGGACAGGGAATCAGCCCCAGCATTTT. Translation gives CASSPGTGNQPQHF.

The gene calls are TRBV5-6 and TRBJ1-2; no clear D gene. The germline CDR1 and CDR2 sequences are SGHDT and YYEEEE. This CDR3 is built from 12 residues. With 2 bases removed from V and 8 bases from J, the gap between germline ends came to 10 bases. CDR3 in DNA: TGTGCCAGCAGCTTTTCAGTTGTCGGCTACACCTTC. This sequence encodes CASSFSVVGYTF.

V usage is TRBV2 and J usage is TRBJ2-2; D is perhaps TRBD2 (5 bases). The CDR3 is 17 residues long. Germline-derived CDR1 and CDR2 are SNHLY and FYNNEI. V shed 4 bases and J shed 5 bases, with 20 bases lying between them. CDR3 amino acids: CASSVEGGPRGTGELFF. CDR3 sequence (DNA): TGTGCCAGCAGTGTCGAAGGCGGACCAAGAGGGACCGGGGAGCTGTTTTTT.

This chain connects TRBV6-1 to TRBJ1-3; D is possibly TRBD1 (6 bases). Trimming cost V 1 base and J 3 bases, with 13 bases left between them. The CDR3 runs to 16 residues. Germline CDR1 and CDR2: MNHNS and SASEGT. The CDR3 reads CASSEGGGAGGNTIYF. The CDR3 coding sequence is TGTGCCAGCAGTGAAGGTGGGGGCGCAGGTGGAAACACCATATATTTT.